The 18 T cell receptor beta chains presented below share a single source sample, sequenced in a study of Ad26.COV2.S vaccination and SARS-CoV-2 variants. The treatment denotes: 15 to 20 received Ad26.COV2.S at low or high dose, single or two shots; 5 received placebo; per-sample allocation not given. At day 63 after the first vaccine or placebo injection, samples were drawn. Only in-frame clones appear in the TCRdb table, and some are missing; sequencing was by immunoSEQ multiplex PCR. The sample has some 300,000 clones; approximately 86% are singletons. Sequenced here: peripheral blood, sampled in a trial of Ad26.COV2.S vaccine versus placebo. These TCRs come from a person aged 18-65 years who received the Ad26.COV2.S COVID-19 vaccine or a placebo.

This clone showed up just once. The V gene is TRBV30, the J gene TRBJ1-2; D gene uncertain. This CDR3 comprises 12 residues. Per germline, CDR1 GTSNPN and CDR2 SVGIG (reference sequence). Trimming cost V 0 bases and J 8 bases, with 10 bases left between them. The CDR3 DNA sequence: TGTGCCTGGAGTGTTCCATGGGGAGGCTACACCTTC. It codes for CAWSVPWGGYTF. Using reference TRBV30 and TRBJ1-2 for the parts outside the CDR3, the full variable domain is SQTIHQWPATLVQPVGSPLSLECTVEGTSNPNLYWYRQAAGRGLQLLFYSVGIGQISSEVPQNLSASRPQDRQFILSSKKLLLSDSGFYLCAWSVPWGGYTFGSGTRLTVV.

J is TRBJ2-7 and V is TRBV4-1; a weak D match, TRBD2 (6 bases). Looked up from germline, CDR1 is MGHRA and CDR2 is YSYEKL. Trimming pared 1 base from V and 3 bases from J, leaving 7 bases between. This CDR3 has 13 amino acids. The CDR3 region has the DNA TGCGCCAGCAGCCAAGGGACTAACTACGAGCAGTACTTC. Amino acid sequence: CASSQGTNYEQYF.

The J gene is TRBJ2-7, the V gene TRBV7-9, with unresolved D. This CDR3 is 14 amino acids long. Germline V gene lookup returns CDR1 SEHNR and CDR2 FQNEAQ (reference sequence). V dropped 2 bases and J dropped 2 bases, with 10 bases sitting between them. CDR3 nucleotide sequence: TGTGCCAGCAGCTTAAATGCAGGTCCCTACGAGCAGTACTTC. Translating it yields CASSLNAGPYEQYF.

The V call is TRBV11-2, the J call TRBJ1-6, with D possibly matching TRBD1 (6 bases). CDR3 length: 14 amino acids. Germline CDR1 reads SGHAT; CDR2 reads FQNNGV. Trimming pared 10 bases from V and 3 bases from J, leaving 13 bases between. CDR3 residues: CATRDMDYNSPLHF. In DNA form, the CDR3 reads TGTGCCACCCGGGACATGGACTATAATTCACCCCTCCACTTT.

As to this clone: At the DNA level, this CDR3 is encoded by other sequences in the same sample as well. This chain connects TRBV9 to TRBJ1-3; unclear D gene. The V end was cut by 2 bases, the J end by 0 bases, with 6 bases between. The CDR3 has 14 amino acids. From germline, CDR1 is SGDLS and CDR2 YYNGEE. Here the CDR3 reads CASSVEGSGNTIYF. The CDR3 coding sequence is TGTGCCAGCAGCGTTGAAGGCTCTGGAAACACCATATATTTT.

This chain connects TRBV15 to TRBJ1-4; TRBD1 is a possible D gene (5 bases). CDR3 length: 13 residues. Germline CDR1 is LNHNV and CDR2 is YYDKDF (reference sequence). V was trimmed by 7 bases and J by 12 bases, leaving 18 bases between them. CDR3 protein: CATTAGRADELFF. The CDR3 DNA sequence: TGTGCCACCACCGCAGGGCGGGCGGACGAACTGTTTTTT.

This clone appeared once. The chain employs TRBV3-1 (or the pseudogene TRBV3-2) and TRBJ1-2; D is unresolved. The CDR3 is 12 residues long. Trimming removed 0 bases from V and 5 bases from J, with 4 bases in between. Germline V gene data show CDR1 as LGHDT and CDR2 as YNNKEL (reference sequence). In nucleotides, the CDR3 is TGTGCCAGCAGCCAAGAGGCGTATGGCTACACCTTC. It encodes CASSQEAYGYTF.

In this sample, this clone turned up a few times. This sequence joins TRBV27 and TRBJ2-3; D unclear. Germline CDR1 is MNHEY and CDR2 is SMNVEV (reference sequence). The CDR3 length is 12 residues. With 3 bases removed from V and 5 bases from J, the gap between germline ends came to 6 bases. The CDR3 reads CASSFYGDTQYF. As DNA, the CDR3 is TGTGCCAGCAGTTTCTACGGAGATACGCAGTATTTT.

This clone was recorded a few times. CDR3 nucleotide sequence: TGTGCCAGCAGTGTTATCGCGGGGGACGAAAAACTGTTTTTT. It encodes CASSVIAGDEKLFF. The J gene is TRBJ1-4, the V gene TRBV28; weak D call: TRBD1 (5 bases). The germline V gene encodes CDR1 MDHEN and CDR2 SYDVKM. CDR3 size: 14 residues. V lost 5 bases and J lost 8, with 15 bases in between.

The chain has TRBV3-1 (or the pseudogene TRBV3-2) and TRBJ2-6; no clear D. Germline V gives CDR1 LGHDT, CDR2 YNNKEL (reference sequence). Trimming pared 6 bases from V and 0 bases from J, leaving 9 bases between. This CDR3 spans 15 amino acids. CDR3 nucleotide sequence: TGTGCCAGCAGTCGACACCTCTCTGGGGCCAACGTCCTGACTTTC. Translation gives CASSRHLSGANVLTF.

This chain connects TRBV7-2 to TRBJ1-6; no firm D call. The CDR3 totals 16 residues. Per germline, CDR1 SGHTA and CDR2 FQGNSA. The ends were cut back, 4 bases at V and 7 bases at J, with 17 bases in the middle. CDR3 sequence reads: CASSSFFRGGNSPLHF. The CDR3 DNA sequence: TGTGCCAGCAGCTCCTTTTTCCGGGGTGGGAATTCACCCCTCCACTTT.

The rearrangement joins TRBV7-8 to TRBJ2-7; the D gene is possibly TRBD1 (5 bases). Germline lookup yields CDR1 SGHVS and CDR2 FQNEAQ. This CDR3 spans 14 amino acids. The V gene lost 0 bases and the J gene lost 5 bases, with 11 bases spanning the gap. The CDR3 DNA reads as TGTGCCAGCAGCTTAGCGGGCAGGGCTAACGAGCAGTACTTC. Translation gives CASSLAGRANEQYF.

The chain uses TRBV19 and TRBJ2-3; possibly TRBD1 or TRBD2 for D (6 bases each). Germline V gene lookup returns CDR1 LNHDA and CDR2 SQIVND (reference sequence). The CDR3 totals 15 residues. V lost 9 bases, J lost 2 bases, and 18 bases lay in between. The CDR3 here is CASRGRGSDTDTQYF. The CDR3 DNA reads as TGTGCCAGCCGGGGGCGGGGATCCGACACAGATACGCAGTATTTT.

The gene calls are TRBV24-1 and TRBJ2-2; 10 bases fit TRBD2. J lost 3 bases, V lost 9 bases, and 12 bases had no gene match. CDR1 KGHDR and CDR2 SFDVKD come from the germline V gene. This CDR3 contains 17 residues. The CDR3 region has the DNA TGTGCCACCGGGAGTGATAAGCGGGGGGGTGACACCGGGGAGCTGTTTTTT. It specifies CATGSDKRGGDTGELFF.

The V call is TRBV6-5, the J call TRBJ1-5; the D is unclear. The CDR3 runs to 12 residues. V was pared by 7 bases and J by 6 bases, with 10 bases between. Germline assignment: CDR1 MNHEY and CDR2 SVGAGI. The CDR3 is CASNTLAQPQHF. As DNA, the CDR3 is TGTGCCAGCAACACCCTAGCTCAGCCCCAGCATTTT.

This clone has more than one count but fewer than ten. The rearrangement joins TRBV5-1 to TRBJ2-2; 7 bases are shared with TRBD1. This CDR3 has 15 amino acids. In germline, CDR1 is SGHRS, CDR2 YFSETQ. J was trimmed by 2 bases and V by 6 bases; bases with no gene match: 7. As DNA, the CDR3 is TGCGCCAGCATGGGGGACAGTTATAACACCGGGGAGCTGTTTTTT. This sequence encodes CASMGDSYNTGELFF.

This chain connects TRBV28 to TRBJ1-2; 10 bases align to TRBD1. The V and J ends lost 8 bases and 3 bases, in that order; junction bases with no gene match: 6. Germline V gives CDR1 MDHEN, CDR2 SYDVKM. The CDR3 sequence is 14 residues long. CDR3 sequence reads: CASSTGTGDYGYTF. The CDR3 region has the DNA TGTGCCAGCTCCACCGGGACAGGGGACTATGGCTACACCTTC.

The gene calls are TRBV9 and TRBJ2-7; weak D call: TRBD1 (6 bases). CDR3 length: 15 residues. The germline gives CDR1 SGDLS, CDR2 YYNGEE. The V and J ends lost 0 bases and 7 bases respectively, with 17 bases between them. This CDR3 is CASSVVAGTQGEQYF. Here the CDR3 DNA reads TGTGCCAGCAGCGTAGTTGCAGGAACCCAGGGGGAGCAGTACTTC.